This passage covers 5 T cell receptor beta chains from one sample sequenced in a study of T cell changes during pregnancy in multiple sclerosis. Using immunoSEQ multiplex PCR, the repertoire was profiled, and TCRdb retains in-frame clones only, with some absent. The data show about 40,000 clones, with approximately 90% seen just once and over 0.95% held by the top ten. The specimen comprised peripheral blood, sampled before pregnancy. All receptors come from a female donor with multiple sclerosis, enrolled in a pregnancy study.

This chain connects TRBV5-1 to TRBJ2-5; 7 bases map to TRBD1. Germline V CDR1 and CDR2: SGHRS, YFSETQ. There are 16 residues in the CDR3. Trimming removed 0 bases from V and 3 bases from J; junction bases left unmatched: 8. Here the CDR3 DNA reads TGCGCCAGCAGCTTGGATGCGGCAGGGGGTAAAGAGACCCAGTACTTC. Its protein is CASSLDAAGGKETQYF.

The chain carries TRBV6-5 and TRBJ1-2; TRBD1 agrees at 7 bases. The CDR3 runs to 15 residues. Germline loops: CDR1 MNHEY, CDR2 SVGAGI. After removal of 2 bases from V and 4 bases from J, the junction contained 7 bases not matched to a gene. CDR3 region: CASSYQRQGRYGYTF. The CDR3, as DNA: TGTGCCAGCAGTTACCAGAGACAGGGACGCTATGGCTACACCTTC.

The CDR3 DNA sequence: TGTGCCAGCCTTTTACTCGAGACCCAGTACTTC. Its translation is CASLLLETQYF. The chain carries TRBV2 and TRBJ2-5; D remains unclear. V was shortened by 8 bases and J by 5 bases, with 9 bases between the two germline ends. Germline V gene sequence: CDR1 SNHLY, CDR2 FYNNEI. The CDR3 loop spans 11 amino acids. Using reference TRBV2 and TRBJ2-5 for the parts outside the CDR3, the full variable domain is EPEVTQTPSHQVTQMGQEVILRCVPISNHLYFYWYRQILGQKVEFLVSFYNNEISEKSEIFDDQFSVERPDGSNFTLKIRSTKLEDSAMYFCASLLLETQYFGPGTRLLVL.

The CDR3 loop reads CASTFQISHTDTQYF. For the CDR3, the DNA is TGTGCCAGTACGTTCCAGATCTCCCACACAGATACGCAGTATTTT. The V and J genes are TRBV19 and TRBJ2-3; D is unclear. V lost 7 bases to trimming and J lost 2 bases, with 16 bases between them. This CDR3 region has 15 residues. Germline CDR1 and CDR2: LNHDA and SQIVND (reference sequence).

The chain carries TRBV5-4 and TRBJ2-7; 9 bases are shared with TRBD2. J gave up 4 bases and V 4 bases, and 9 bases lay outside the gene matches. Germline V CDR1 and CDR2: SGHNT, YYREEE (reference sequence). This CDR3 contains 15 residues. The CDR3 nucleotides are TGTGCCAGCAGCGGAGAACGACTAGCGGATTACGAGCAGTACTTC. The encoded protein is CASSGERLADYEQYF.